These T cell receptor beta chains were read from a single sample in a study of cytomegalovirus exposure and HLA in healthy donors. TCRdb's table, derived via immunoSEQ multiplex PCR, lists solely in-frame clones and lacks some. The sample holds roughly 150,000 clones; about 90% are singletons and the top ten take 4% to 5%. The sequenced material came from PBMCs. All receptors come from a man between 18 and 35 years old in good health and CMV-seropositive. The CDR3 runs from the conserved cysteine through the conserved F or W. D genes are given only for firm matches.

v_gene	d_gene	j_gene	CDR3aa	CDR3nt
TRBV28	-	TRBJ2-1	CASSRVFADEQFF	TGTGCCAGCAGCCGTGTCTTCGCAGATGAGCAGTTCTTC
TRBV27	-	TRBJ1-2	CASSLSVGGQANYGYTF	TGTGCCAGCAGTTTAAGCGTAGGCGGACAAGCTAACTATGGCTACACCTTC
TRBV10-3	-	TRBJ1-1	CAISAMNTEAFF	TGTGCCATCAGTGCCATGAACACTGAAGCTTTCTTT
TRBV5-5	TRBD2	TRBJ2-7	CASSLGTSSREQYF	TGTGCCAGCAGCTTGGGGACTAGCTCAAGGGAGCAGTACTTC
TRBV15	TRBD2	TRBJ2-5	CATSGVSQAGGGETQYF	TGTGCCACCAGCGGAGTCTCCCAAGCGGGAGGCGGGGAGACCCAGTACTTC
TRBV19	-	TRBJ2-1	CASSMISGGEYTEQFF	TGTGCCAGTAGTATGATATCGGGGGGCGAGTACACTGAGCAGTTCTTC
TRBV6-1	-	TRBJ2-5	CASSGGIQETQYF	TGTGCCAGCAGTGGCGGGATTCAAGAGACCCAGTACTTC
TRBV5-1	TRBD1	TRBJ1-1	CASSFGQGPSRNTEAFF	TGCGCCAGCAGCTTCGGACAGGGCCCCTCGAGGAACACTGAAGCTTTCTTT
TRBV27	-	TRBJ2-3	CASRFMGLTTDTQYF	TGTGCCAGCAGATTTATGGGACTCACCACAGATACGCAGTATTTT
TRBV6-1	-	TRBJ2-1	CASSGQGGRRVEQFF	TGTGCCAGCAGCGGACAGGGAGGGCGACGGGTTGAGCAGTTCTTC
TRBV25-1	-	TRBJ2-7	CASSDLGGTYEQYF	TGTGCCAGCAGTGACCTGGGGGGAACCTACGAGCAGTACTTC
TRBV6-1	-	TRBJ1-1	CASSDRYTEAFF	TGTGCCAGCAGTGACAGGTACACTGAAGCTTTCTTT
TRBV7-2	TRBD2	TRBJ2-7	CASSQLAGDYNEQYF	TGTGCCAGCAGCCAACTAGCGGGAGATTATAACGAGCAGTACTTC
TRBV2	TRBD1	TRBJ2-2	CASNWDRESGELFF	TGTGCCAGCAACTGGGACAGGGAATCCGGGGAGCTGTTTTTT
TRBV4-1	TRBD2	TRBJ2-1	CASSQVPSGKSGEQFF	TGCGCCAGCAGCCAAGTGCCTAGCGGGAAGTCGGGTGAGCAGTTCTTC
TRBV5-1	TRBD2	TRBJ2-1	CASSFFGTSSYNEQFF	TGCGCCAGCAGCTTTTTCGGGACTAGCTCCTACAATGAGCAGTTCTTC
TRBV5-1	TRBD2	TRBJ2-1	CASSLKRLAGGSSYNEQFF	TGCGCCAGCAGCTTAAAACGGCTAGCGGGAGGGAGTTCCTACAATGAGCAGTTCTTC
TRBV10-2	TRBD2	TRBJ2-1	CASSEPMGVSGSSYNEQFF	TGCGCCAGCAGTGAGCCTATGGGGGTTAGCGGGAGCTCCTACAATGAGCAGTTCTTC
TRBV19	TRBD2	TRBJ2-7	CASTKAGGMTEQYF	TGTGCCAGTACAAAGGCGGGAGGGATGACCGAGCAGTACTTC
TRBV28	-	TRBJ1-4	CASSLSGLGGEKLFF	TGTGCCAGCAGTTTATCGGGTCTTGGCGGGGAAAAACTGTTTTTT